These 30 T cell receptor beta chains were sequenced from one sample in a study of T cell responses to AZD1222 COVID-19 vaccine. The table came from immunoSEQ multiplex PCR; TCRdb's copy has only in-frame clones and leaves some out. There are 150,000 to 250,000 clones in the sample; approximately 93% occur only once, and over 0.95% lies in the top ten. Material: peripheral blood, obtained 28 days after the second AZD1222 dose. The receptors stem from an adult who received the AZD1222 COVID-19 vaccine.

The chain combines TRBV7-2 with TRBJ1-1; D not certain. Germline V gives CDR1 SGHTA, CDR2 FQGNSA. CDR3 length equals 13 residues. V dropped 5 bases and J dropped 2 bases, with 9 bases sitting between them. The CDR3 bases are TGTGCCAGCAGCGGCGGGCCAAACACTGAAGCTTTCTTT. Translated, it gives CASSGGPNTEAFF. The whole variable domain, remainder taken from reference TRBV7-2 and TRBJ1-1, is GAGVSQSPSNKVTEKGKDVELRCDPISGHTALYWYRQSLGQGLEFLIYFQGNSAPDKSGLPSDRFSAERTGGSVSTLTIQRTQQEDSAVYLCASSGGPNTEAFFGQGTRLTVV.

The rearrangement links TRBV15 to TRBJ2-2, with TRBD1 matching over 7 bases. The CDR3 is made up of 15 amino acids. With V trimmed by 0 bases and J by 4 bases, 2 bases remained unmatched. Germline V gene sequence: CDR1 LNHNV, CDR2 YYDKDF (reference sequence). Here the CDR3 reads CATSRDRTGTGELFF. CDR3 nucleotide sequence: TGTGCCACCAGCAGAGATAGGACAGGCACCGGGGAGCTGTTTTTT.

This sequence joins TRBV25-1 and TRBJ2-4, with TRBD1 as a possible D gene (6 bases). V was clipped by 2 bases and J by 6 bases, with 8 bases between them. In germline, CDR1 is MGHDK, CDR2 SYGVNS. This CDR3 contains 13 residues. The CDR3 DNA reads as TGTGCCAGCAGTGAAGCAGGGGTAAACATTCAGTACTTC. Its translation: CASSEAGVNIQYF.

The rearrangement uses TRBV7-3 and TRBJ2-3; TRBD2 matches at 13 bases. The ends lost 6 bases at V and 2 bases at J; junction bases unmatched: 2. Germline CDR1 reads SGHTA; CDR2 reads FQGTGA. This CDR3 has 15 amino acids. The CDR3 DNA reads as TGTGCCAGCAGAGGGACTAGCGGGGTCACAGATACGCAGTATTTT. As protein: CASRGTSGVTDTQYF.

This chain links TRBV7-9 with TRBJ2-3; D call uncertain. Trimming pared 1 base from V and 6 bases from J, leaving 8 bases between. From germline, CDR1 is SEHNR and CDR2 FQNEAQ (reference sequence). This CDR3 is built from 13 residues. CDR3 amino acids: CASSLDERDTQYF. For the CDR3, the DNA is TGTGCCAGCAGCTTAGACGAACGGGATACGCAGTATTTT.

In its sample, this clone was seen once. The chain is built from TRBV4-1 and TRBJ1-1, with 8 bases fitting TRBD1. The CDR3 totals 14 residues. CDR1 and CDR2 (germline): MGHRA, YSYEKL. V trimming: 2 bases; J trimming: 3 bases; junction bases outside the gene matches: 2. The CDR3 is CASSQLDRDTEAFF. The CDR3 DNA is TGCGCCAGCAGCCAACTGGACAGGGACACTGAAGCTTTCTTT.

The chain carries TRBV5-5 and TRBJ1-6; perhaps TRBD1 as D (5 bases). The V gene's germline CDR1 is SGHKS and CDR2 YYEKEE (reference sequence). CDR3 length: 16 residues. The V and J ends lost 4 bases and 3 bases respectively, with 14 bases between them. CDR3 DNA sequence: TGTGCCAGCAGCCCATTGGGGGGAAACTATAATTCACCCCTCCACTTT. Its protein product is CASSPLGGNYNSPLHF.

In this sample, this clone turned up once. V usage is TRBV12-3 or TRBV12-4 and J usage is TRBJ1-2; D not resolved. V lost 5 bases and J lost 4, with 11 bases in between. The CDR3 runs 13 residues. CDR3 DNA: TGTGCCAGCAGTCAACAGACGAGCTATGGCTACACCTTC. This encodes CASSQQTSYGYTF.

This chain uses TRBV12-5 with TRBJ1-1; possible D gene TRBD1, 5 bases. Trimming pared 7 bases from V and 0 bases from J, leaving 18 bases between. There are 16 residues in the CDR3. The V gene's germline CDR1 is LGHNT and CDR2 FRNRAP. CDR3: CASAARLGALNTEAFF. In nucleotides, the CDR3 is TGTGCTAGTGCCGCACGCCTCGGGGCTCTGAACACTGAAGCTTTCTTT.

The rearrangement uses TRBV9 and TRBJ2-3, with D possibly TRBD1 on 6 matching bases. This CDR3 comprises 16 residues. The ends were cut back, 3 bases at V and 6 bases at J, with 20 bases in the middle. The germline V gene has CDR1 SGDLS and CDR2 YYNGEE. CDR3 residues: CASSGRLGGRPDTQYF. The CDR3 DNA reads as TGTGCCAGCAGCGGCCGGCTTGGGGGCAGACCGGATACGCAGTATTTT. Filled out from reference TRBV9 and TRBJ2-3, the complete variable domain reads DSGVTQTPKHLITATGQRVTLRCSPRSGDLSVYWYQQSLDQGLQFLIQYYNGEERAKGNILERFSAQQFPDLHSELNLSSLELGDSALYFCASSGRLGGRPDTQYFGPGTRLTVL.

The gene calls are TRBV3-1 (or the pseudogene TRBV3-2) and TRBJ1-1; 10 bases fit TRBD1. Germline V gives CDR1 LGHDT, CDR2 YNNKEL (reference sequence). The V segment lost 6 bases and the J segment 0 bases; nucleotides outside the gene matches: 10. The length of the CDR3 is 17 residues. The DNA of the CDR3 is TGTGCCAGCAGTCCGACAGGGGGCCACCGAATGAACACTGAAGCTTTCTTT. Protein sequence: CASSPTGGHRMNTEAFF.

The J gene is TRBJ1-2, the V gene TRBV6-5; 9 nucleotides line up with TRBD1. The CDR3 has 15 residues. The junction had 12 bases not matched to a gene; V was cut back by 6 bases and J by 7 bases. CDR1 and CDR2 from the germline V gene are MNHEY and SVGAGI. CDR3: CASSRGEQGAAGYTF. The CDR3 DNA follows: TGTGCCAGCAGCCGGGGGGAACAGGGGGCGGCTGGCTACACCTTC.

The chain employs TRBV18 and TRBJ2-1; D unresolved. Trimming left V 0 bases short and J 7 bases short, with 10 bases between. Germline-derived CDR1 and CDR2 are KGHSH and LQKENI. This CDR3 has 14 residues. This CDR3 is CASSPPKLGNEQFF. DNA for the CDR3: TGTGCCAGCTCACCACCAAAGCTTGGGAATGAGCAGTTCTTC.

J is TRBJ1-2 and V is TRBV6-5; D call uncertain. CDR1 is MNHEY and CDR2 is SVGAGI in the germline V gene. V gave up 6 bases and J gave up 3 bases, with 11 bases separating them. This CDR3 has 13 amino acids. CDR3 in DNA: TGTGCCAGCAGGCGGTCAGCCGACTATGGCTACACCTTC. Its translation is CASRRSADYGYTF.

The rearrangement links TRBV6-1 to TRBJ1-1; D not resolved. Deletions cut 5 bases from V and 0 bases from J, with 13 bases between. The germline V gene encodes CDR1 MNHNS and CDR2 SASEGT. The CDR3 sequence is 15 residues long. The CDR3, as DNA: TGTGCCAGCAGTCCGTATAAGGACTTGAACACTGAAGCTTTCTTT. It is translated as CASSPYKDLNTEAFF.

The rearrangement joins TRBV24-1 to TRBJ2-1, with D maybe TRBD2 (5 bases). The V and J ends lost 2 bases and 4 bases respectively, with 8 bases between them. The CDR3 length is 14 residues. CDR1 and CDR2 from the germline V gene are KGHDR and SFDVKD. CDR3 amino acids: CATSDSAAYNEQFF. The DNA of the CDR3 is TGTGCCACCAGTGATTCAGCGGCGTACAATGAGCAGTTCTTC.

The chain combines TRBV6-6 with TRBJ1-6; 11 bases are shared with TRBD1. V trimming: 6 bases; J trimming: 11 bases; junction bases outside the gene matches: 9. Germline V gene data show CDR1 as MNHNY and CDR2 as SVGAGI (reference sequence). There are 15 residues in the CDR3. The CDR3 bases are TGTGCCAGCAGCCTTACTTGGGACAGGGGGACACCCCTCCACTTT. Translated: CASSLTWDRGTPLHF.

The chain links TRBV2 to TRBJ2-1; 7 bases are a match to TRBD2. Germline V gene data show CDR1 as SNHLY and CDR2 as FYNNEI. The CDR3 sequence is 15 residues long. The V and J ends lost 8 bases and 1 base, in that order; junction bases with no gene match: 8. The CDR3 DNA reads TGTGCCAGCGAGCCGCGGGGGACTTCCTACAATGAGCAGTTCTTC. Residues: CASEPRGTSYNEQFF.

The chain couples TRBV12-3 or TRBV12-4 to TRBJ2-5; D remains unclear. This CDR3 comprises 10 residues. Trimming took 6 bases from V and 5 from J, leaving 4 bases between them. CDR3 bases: TGTGCCAGCAGCAGGGAGACCCAGTACTTC. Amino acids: CASSRETQYF.

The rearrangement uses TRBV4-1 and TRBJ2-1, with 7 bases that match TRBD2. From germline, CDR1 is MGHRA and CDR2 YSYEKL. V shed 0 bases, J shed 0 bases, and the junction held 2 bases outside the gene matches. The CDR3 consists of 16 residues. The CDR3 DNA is TGCGCCAGCAGCCAAGATCCGGGGGGCTCCTACAATGAGCAGTTCTTC. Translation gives CASSQDPGGSYNEQFF.

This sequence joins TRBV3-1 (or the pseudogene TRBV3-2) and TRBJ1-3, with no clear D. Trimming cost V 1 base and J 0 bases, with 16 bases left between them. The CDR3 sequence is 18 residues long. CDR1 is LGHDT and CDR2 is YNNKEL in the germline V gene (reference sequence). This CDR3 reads CASSQGPSGATSGNTIYF. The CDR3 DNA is TGTGCCAGCAGCCAAGGTCCGTCCGGCGCTACCTCTGGAAACACCATATATTTT.

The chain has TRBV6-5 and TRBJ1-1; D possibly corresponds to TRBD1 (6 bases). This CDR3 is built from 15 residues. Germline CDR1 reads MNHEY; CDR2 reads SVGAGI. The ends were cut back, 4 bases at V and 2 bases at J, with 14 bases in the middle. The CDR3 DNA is TGTGCCAGCAGTTCCGGGCAACAGGGAAACACTGAAGCTTTCTTT. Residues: CASSSGQQGNTEAFF.

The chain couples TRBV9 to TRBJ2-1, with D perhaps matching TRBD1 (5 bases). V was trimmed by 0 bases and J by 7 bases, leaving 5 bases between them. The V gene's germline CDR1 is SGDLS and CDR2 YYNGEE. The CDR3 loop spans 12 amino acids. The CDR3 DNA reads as TGTGCCAGCAGCGTAGCAGGGAATGAGCAGTTCTTC. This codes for CASSVAGNEQFF.

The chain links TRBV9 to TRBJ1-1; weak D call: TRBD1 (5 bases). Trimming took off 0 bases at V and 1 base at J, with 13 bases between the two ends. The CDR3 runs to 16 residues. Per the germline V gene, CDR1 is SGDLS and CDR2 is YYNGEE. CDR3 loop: CASSVDLGEGNTEAFF. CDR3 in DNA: TGTGCCAGCAGCGTAGATTTGGGGGAAGGGAACACTGAAGCTTTCTTT.

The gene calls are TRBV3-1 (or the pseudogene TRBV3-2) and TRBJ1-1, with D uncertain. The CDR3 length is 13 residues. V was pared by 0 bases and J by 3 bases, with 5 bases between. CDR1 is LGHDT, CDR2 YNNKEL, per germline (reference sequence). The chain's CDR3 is CASSQDFDTEAFF. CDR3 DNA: TGTGCCAGCAGCCAAGATTTTGACACTGAAGCTTTCTTT.

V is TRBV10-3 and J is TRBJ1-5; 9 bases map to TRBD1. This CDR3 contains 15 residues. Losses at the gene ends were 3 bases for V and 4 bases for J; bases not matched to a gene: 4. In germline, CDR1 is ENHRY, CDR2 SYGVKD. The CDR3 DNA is TGTGCCATCAGTGAATGGACAGGGGCAAATCAGCCCCAGCATTTT. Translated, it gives CAISEWTGANQPQHF.

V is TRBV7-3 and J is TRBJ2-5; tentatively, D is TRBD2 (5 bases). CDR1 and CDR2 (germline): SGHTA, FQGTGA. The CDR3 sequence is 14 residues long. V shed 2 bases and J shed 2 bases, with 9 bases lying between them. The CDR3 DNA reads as TGTGCCAGCAGCTTATCCGGGAAGCAAGAGACCCAGTACTTC. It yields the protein CASSLSGKQETQYF.

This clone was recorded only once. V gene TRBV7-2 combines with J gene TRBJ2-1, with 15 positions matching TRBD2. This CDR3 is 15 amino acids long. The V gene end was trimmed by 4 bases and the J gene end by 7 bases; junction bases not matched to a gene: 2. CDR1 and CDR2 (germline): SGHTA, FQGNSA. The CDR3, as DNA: TGTGCCAGCAGCTCTGGACTAGCGGGGGGGAATGAGCAGTTCTTC. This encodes CASSSGLAGGNEQFF.

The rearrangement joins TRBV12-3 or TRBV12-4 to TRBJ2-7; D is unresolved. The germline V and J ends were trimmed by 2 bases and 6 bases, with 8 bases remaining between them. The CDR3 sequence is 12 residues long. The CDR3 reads CASSLLGFEQYF. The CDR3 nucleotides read TGTGCCAGCAGTTTATTGGGTTTCGAGCAGTACTTC.

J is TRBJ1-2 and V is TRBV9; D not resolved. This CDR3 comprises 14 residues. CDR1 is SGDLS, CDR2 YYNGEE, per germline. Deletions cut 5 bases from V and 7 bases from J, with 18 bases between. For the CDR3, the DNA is TGTGCCAGCAGAGGCCTGGAGTATTCTGGTGGCTACACCTTC. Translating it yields CASRGLEYSGGYTF.